The 8 T cell receptor beta chains presented below share a single source sample, sequenced in a study of Ad26.COV2.S vaccination and SARS-CoV-2 variants. Data came from immunoSEQ multiplex PCR; TCRdb stores just in-frame clones and leaves some out. The sample lists some 180,000 clones; 87% were seen once. This sample comprised peripheral blood, obtained after recovery from COVID-19. The receptors shown here come from a human donor who had recovered from COVID-19.

The chain uses TRBV28 and TRBJ1-4; 10 bases align to TRBD1. Germline values: CDR1 MDHEN, CDR2 SYDVKM. V shed 3 bases and J 6 bases; nucleotides not matched to a gene: 4. The CDR3 has 15 residues. DNA of the CDR3: TGTGCCAGCAGTTTGGGGGACAGGGGTGATGAAAAACTGTTTTTT. Translating gives CASSLGDRGDEKLFF.

The rearrangement uses TRBV18 and TRBJ1-3; no clear D gene. Germline V lookup: CDR1 KGHSH, CDR2 LQKENI. V lost 2 bases to trimming and J lost 2 bases, with 10 bases between them. The CDR3 spans 15 residues. The DNA for the CDR3 is TGTGCCAGCTCACCAGCGAAAACCGCTGGAAACACCATATATTTT. This encodes CASSPAKTAGNTIYF.

The genes are TRBV5-1 and TRBJ1-5, with 12 bases that match TRBD1. The V gene's germline CDR1 is SGHRS and CDR2 YFSETQ. V trimming: 0 bases; J trimming: 9 bases; junction bases outside the gene matches: 4. This CDR3 comprises 15 residues. The CDR3 reads CASSLDGTGGLPQHF. The CDR3 coding sequence is TGCGCCAGCAGCTTGGATGGGACAGGGGGCCTGCCCCAGCATTTT.

The chain recombines TRBV5-1 with TRBJ1-4; TRBD1 might be the D (5 bases). CDR1 and CDR2 from the germline V gene are SGHRS and YFSETQ. This CDR3 region has 13 residues. V lost 6 bases and J lost 3, with 9 bases in between. The CDR3 reads CASNGGSNEKLFF. The CDR3 nucleotides are TGCGCCAGCAACGGGGGGTCTAATGAAAAACTGTTTTTT.

The genes are TRBV11-2 and TRBJ1-1, with a weak D call TRBD1 (6 bases). The CDR3 has 15 residues. The V gene lost 7 bases and the J gene lost 4 bases, with 19 bases spanning the gap. CDR1 SGHAT and CDR2 FQNNGV come from the germline V gene. The CDR3 sequence: CASTLDAGGGTEAFF. The CDR3 bases are TGTGCCAGCACACTCGACGCGGGAGGGGGCACTGAAGCTTTCTTT.

The rearrangement joins TRBV6-5 to TRBJ1-2, with D possibly being TRBD1 (5 bases). Trimming stripped 8 bases from V and 7 bases from J, with 23 bases between. This CDR3 region has 15 residues. The V gene's germline CDR1 is MNHEY and CDR2 SVGAGI. For the CDR3, the DNA is TGTGCCAGCGGGGGGGGTCTATATTCGACCCCTGGCTACACCTTC. It is translated as CASGGGLYSTPGYTF.

The V gene is TRBV6-9, the J gene TRBJ2-7; 10 nucleotides agree with TRBD1. Trimming cost V 10 bases and J 3 bases; bases outside gene matches: 6. Germline V gene lookup returns CDR1 MNHGY and CDR2 SVAAGI. This CDR3 contains 13 residues. This chain's CDR3 is CANRGQGFYEQYF. CDR3 DNA: TGTGCCAACCGGGGACAGGGGTTCTACGAGCAGTACTTC.

This sequence joins TRBV24-1 and TRBJ2-1; 7 nucleotides agree with TRBD2. The germline V gene has CDR1 KGHDR and CDR2 SFDVKD. After removal of 6 bases from V and 12 bases from J, the junction contained 7 bases not matched to a gene. The CDR3 is 12 residues long. Written as DNA, the CDR3 is TGTGCCACCAGTACCACGGGGGGAGGGCAGTTCTTC. It translates to CATSTTGGGQFF.